This T cell receptor beta chain originates from a study of T cell responses to AZD1222 COVID-19 vaccine. Points from the study as a whole: Repertoires were collected only later (after the peak T cell response had occurred). Spike-specific TCR breadth and depth both grew after two AZD1222 doses. There were vaccine-associated CD4 TCRs across spike, dominant at 160-218 and 743-854. Only 5 to 7 AZD1222 recipients were seropositive at baseline.

With regard to this clone: What it recognizes is unknown.

This CDR3 comprises 15 residues. Trimming pared 0 bases from V and 7 bases from J, leaving 12 bases between. Germline CDR1 is MNHNS and CDR2 is SASEGT. Here immunoSEQ multiplex PCR was the method, and the copy in TCRdb shows in-frame clones only, minus some. The table records some 80,000 clones, over 90% of them present only once. This clonotype was sampled from an adult in good health. Material: peripheral blood, obtained on day 0 of AZD1222 vaccination. The chain has TRBV6-1 and TRBJ1-4, with a tentative D call TRBD1 (5 bases). In DNA, the CDR3 is TGTGCCAGCAGTGAAGCCACGGGGCGAGGTGAAAAACTGTTTTTT. Its protein is CASSEATGRGEKLFF.